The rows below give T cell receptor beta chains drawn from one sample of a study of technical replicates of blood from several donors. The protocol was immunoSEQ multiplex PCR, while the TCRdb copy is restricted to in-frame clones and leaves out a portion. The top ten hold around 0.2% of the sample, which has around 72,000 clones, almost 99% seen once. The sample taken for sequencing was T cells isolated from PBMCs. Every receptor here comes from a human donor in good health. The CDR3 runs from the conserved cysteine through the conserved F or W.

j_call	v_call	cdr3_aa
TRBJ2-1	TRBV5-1	CASSLGFSAEYNEQFF
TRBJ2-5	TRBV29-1	CSVIEETQYF
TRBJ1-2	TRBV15	CATSRARDRGSGYTF
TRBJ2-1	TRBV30	CASKTGGEEFF
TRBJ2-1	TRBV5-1	CASSRLAGPSYNEQFF
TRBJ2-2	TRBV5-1	CASTDRGGTGELFF
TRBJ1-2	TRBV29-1	CSVEDRRRTNYGYTF
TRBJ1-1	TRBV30	CAWSASNTEAFF
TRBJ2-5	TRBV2	CASSYSGRAEAQYF
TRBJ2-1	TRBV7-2	CASRRLAGGGEQFF
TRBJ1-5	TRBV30	CAWSVPGHNQPQHF
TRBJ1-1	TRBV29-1	CSVEPSRGSEAFF
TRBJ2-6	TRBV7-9	CASSPRVFEPSGANVLTF
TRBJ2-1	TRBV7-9	CASSFGAGDEQFF
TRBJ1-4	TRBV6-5	CASSKRTGDVEKLFF
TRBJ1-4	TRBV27	CASSWGGAYEKLFF
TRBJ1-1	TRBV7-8	CASSFSGASEAFF
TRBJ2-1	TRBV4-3	CASSRLTGQAKSEQFF
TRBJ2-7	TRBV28	CASISLPDRGGEQYF
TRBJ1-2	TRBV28	CASSFRTGGYYGYTF
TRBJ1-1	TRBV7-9	CASSPSTEAFF
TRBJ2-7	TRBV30	CALLRDRVYEQYF
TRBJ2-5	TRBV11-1	CASSAGQGQETQYF
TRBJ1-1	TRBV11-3	CASSLDQGSTEAFF
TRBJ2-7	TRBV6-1	CASSDIRQSEQYF
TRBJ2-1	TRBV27	CASSLEREGYNEQFF
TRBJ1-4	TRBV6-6	CASSYGWGSNNEKLFF
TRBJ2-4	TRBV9	CASSVGLGRSAKNIQYF
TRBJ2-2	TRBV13	CASSSRTSAVSGELFF
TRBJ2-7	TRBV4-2	CASSQELGGGATSYEQYF
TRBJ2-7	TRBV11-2	CASSGSPYEQYF
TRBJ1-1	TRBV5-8	CASSLTGTTEAFF
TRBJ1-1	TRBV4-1	CASSRNQGLNTEAFF
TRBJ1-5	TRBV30	CAWRPAGIRGQPQHF
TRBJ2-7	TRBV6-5	CASSYSDRPQAYEQYF
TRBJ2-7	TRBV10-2	CASTGDRDAYEQYF
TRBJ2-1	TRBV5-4	CASSWKREVNEQFF
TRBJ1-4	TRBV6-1	CASSPGQGEKLFF
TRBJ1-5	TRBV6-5	CASRRQGNQPQHF
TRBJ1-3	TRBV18	CASSPQDSGNTIYF
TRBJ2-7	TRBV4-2	CASSLRLAGGSEQYF
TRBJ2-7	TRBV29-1	CSVVDITSYEQYF
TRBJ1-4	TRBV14	CASSQEGDRDEKLFF
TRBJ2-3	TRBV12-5	CASGPEGAFSTDTQYF
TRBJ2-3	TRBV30	CAWSVSSQVTQYF
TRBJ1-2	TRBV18	CASSADRGEEHYGYTF
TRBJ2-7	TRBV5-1	CASSYGLAGTYEQYF
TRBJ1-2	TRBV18	CASSPAGRYGYTF
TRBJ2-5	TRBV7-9	CASSLVGGMRETQYF
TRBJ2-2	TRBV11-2	CASSPLKSGELFF
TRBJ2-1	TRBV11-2	CASSLGERELGNEQFF
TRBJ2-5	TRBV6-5	CASRGTEETQYF
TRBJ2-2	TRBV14	CASSRDRNTGELFF